This T cell receptor (beta chain) was retrieved from a study of OX40 agonist ivuxolimab in advanced cancers. Trimming left V 3 bases short and J 2 bases short, with 10 bases between. The CDR3 loop spans 14 amino acids. CDR1 is SNHLY, CDR2 FYNNEI, per germline. Only in-frame clones appear in the TCRdb table, and some are missing; sequencing was by immunoSEQ multiplex PCR. The sample holds tens of thousands of clones, just under 85% seen once. This TCR was sampled from an adult with an advanced solid tumor such as melanoma, head and neck, liver or kidney cancer. Sample: CD4+ or CD8+ T cells sorted from blood, taken in a trial of the OX40 agonist ivuxolimab. V and J are TRBV2 and TRBJ1-2; D ambiguous. The CDR3: CASSESQTNYGYTF. CDR3 DNA sequence: TGTGCCAGCAGTGAGAGTCAAACAAACTATGGCTACACCTTC.